This TCR beta chain stems from a study of CD4+ T cells in melanoma. The repertoire was sequenced with immunoSEQ multiplex PCR; TCRdb's copy has only in-frame clones and lacks some. The table includes around 130,000 clones, over 90% detected once. The germline V and J ends were trimmed by 6 bases and 6 bases, with 15 bases remaining between them. The CDR3 runs to 13 residues. In germline, CDR1 is MNHNS, CDR2 SASEGT. The genes are TRBV6-1 and TRBJ2-7, with D tentatively TRBD2 (5 bases). The sequence was obtained from a human donor with melanoma. The CDR3 protein is CASSDTVRGEQYF. The CDR3 nucleotides are TGTGCCAGCAGCGACACCGTTCGGGGCGAGCAGTACTTC.